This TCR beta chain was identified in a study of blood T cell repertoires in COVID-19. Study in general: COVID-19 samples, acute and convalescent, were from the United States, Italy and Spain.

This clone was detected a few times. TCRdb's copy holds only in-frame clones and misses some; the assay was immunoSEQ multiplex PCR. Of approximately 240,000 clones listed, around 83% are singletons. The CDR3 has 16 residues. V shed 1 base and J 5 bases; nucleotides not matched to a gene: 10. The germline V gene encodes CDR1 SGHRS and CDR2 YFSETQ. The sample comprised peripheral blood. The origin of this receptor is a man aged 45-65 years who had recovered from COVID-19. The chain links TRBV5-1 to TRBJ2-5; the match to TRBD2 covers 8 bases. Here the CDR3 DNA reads TGCGCCAGCAGCTTGTCGGCGTCTAGCGGGTGGGAGACCCAGTACTTC. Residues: CASSLSASSGWETQYF.